These 26 T cell receptor beta chains share one sample of origin, sequenced in a study of blood T cell repertoires in COVID-19. Produced via immunoSEQ multiplex PCR; TCRdb's table is partial and in-frame only. The sample holds over 200,000 clones, about 94% seen once. Sequenced sample: peripheral blood. These receptor sequences come from a man aged 55 to 69 with COVID-19, enrolled during active disease.

The chain recombines TRBV2 with TRBJ1-5, with D perhaps matching TRBD1 (6 bases). The germline V gene has CDR1 SNHLY and CDR2 FYNNEI. The CDR3 has 15 amino acids. The germline V and J ends were trimmed by 6 bases and 1 base, with 13 bases remaining between them. CDR3 sequence: CASRVTGGSNQPQHF. The CDR3 nucleotides read TGTGCCAGCAGGGTGACAGGAGGAAGCAATCAGCCCCAGCATTTT.

The rearrangement uses TRBV20-1 and TRBJ2-2; TRBD1 is a possible D gene (6 bases). V lost 3 bases to trimming and J lost 6 bases, with 8 bases between them. The length of the CDR3 is 12 residues. Looked up from germline, CDR1 is DFQATT and CDR2 is SNEGSKA (reference sequence). The CDR3 DNA sequence: TGCAGTGCTAGTACAGGGCCCGGGGAGCTGTTTTTT. Protein product: CSASTGPGELFF.

This clone appeared a single time. This chain links TRBV6-1 with TRBJ2-7; D is unresolved. The germline gives CDR1 MNHNS, CDR2 SASEGT. Trimming removed 0 bases at V and 0 bases at J, with 9 bases between. The CDR3 contains 15 residues. The CDR3 bases are TGTGCCAGCAGTGAAGCTCCGGGTACCTCCTACGAGCAGTACTTC. This translates into CASSEAPGTSYEQYF.

This chain uses TRBV19 with TRBJ1-4; D is uncertain. The CDR3 spans 18 residues. V dropped 6 bases and J dropped 0 bases, with 20 bases sitting between them. CDR1 is LNHDA and CDR2 is SQIVND in the germline V gene (reference sequence). CDR3 region: CASSLGVAAGATNEKLFF. CDR3 bases: TGTGCCAGTAGCCTCGGGGTCGCGGCCGGTGCAACTAATGAAAAACTGTTTTTT.

This clone was found a few times. The chain recombines TRBV4-2 with TRBJ1-2; D is ambiguous. CDR1 and CDR2 (germline): LGHNA, YNFKEQ. V lost 3 bases and J lost 2, with 10 bases in between. The CDR3 consists of 14 residues. The CDR3 coding sequence is TGTGCCAGCAGCCAGATTTCGGGGAACTATGGCTACACCTTC. It translates to CASSQISGNYGYTF.

The chain uses TRBV7-2 and TRBJ2-7; 7 nucleotides agree with TRBD2. The germline CDR1 and CDR2 sequences are SGHTA and FQGNSA. This CDR3 has 13 residues. The ends lost 5 bases at V and 3 bases at J; junction bases unmatched: 4. The CDR3 loop is CASSQGLDYEQYF. The CDR3 nucleotides are TGTGCCAGCAGCCAAGGACTAGACTACGAGCAGTACTTC.

This clone was seen a few times. V and J are TRBV27 and TRBJ2-7; 9 bases line up with TRBD1. CDR3 length: 15 amino acids. The V gene end was trimmed by 6 bases and the J gene end by 0 bases; junction bases not matched to a gene: 6. Germline CDR1 and CDR2: MNHEY and SMNVEV (reference sequence). CDR3 nucleotide sequence: TGTGCCAGCAGCATAACAGGGGGCCGCTCCTACGAGCAGTACTTC. This sequence encodes CASSITGGRSYEQYF.

V and J are TRBV28 and TRBJ2-7, with 9 bases that match TRBD2. With V trimmed by 4 bases and J by 6 bases, 16 bases remained unmatched. CDR3 length: 17 residues. From germline, CDR1 is MDHEN and CDR2 SYDVKM. The CDR3 DNA reads as TGTGCCAGCAGTTCGACGCGGGAGGGGATTCCCGGTCGCGAGCAGTACTTC. Translated, it gives CASSSTREGIPGREQYF.

The DNA of the CDR3 is TGTGCCAGCAGCCAAGAGGGGGGGAGAGGCACTGAAGCTTTCTTT. Translated: CASSQEGGRGTEAFF. The chain recombines TRBV4-2 with TRBJ1-1; maybe TRBD1 (5 bases). From germline, CDR1 is LGHNA and CDR2 YNFKEQ. The CDR3 covers 15 residues. Trimming took 0 bases from V and 4 from J, leaving 12 bases between them.

The CDR3 DNA is TGTGCCAGCTCACCTTCGGGATCCTATAACTATGGCTACACCTTC. Encoded protein: CASSPSGSYNYGYTF. The rearrangement uses TRBV18 and TRBJ1-2, with D hard to call. Looked up from germline, CDR1 is KGHSH and CDR2 is LQKENI. V lost 3 bases, J lost 1 base, and 12 bases lay in between. This CDR3 region has 15 residues.

This clone was seen only once. The J gene is TRBJ2-1, the V gene TRBV7-3; a possible D gene is TRBD2 (6 bases). V was trimmed by 5 bases and J by 8 bases, leaving 16 bases between them. Germline CDR1 is SGHTA and CDR2 is FQGTGA. The length of the CDR3 is 14 residues. The CDR3 DNA reads TGTGCCAGCAGCCTCACTAGCTTTAGGGATGAGCAGTTCTTC. This sequence encodes CASSLTSFRDEQFF.

The chain employs TRBV28 and TRBJ1-5; 9 bases map to TRBD1. Germline V gene sequence: CDR1 MDHEN, CDR2 SYDVKM. The CDR3 has 13 residues. V was clipped by 6 bases and J by 7 bases; unmatched bases: 4. The CDR3 DNA reads as TGTGCCAGCAGCATGGACAGGGGACAGCCCCAGCATTTT. Translating it yields CASSMDRGQPQHF.

J is TRBJ2-7 and V is TRBV5-1; 10 bases align to TRBD2. This CDR3 contains 14 residues. V lost 4 bases to trimming and J lost 3 bases; unmatched junction nucleotides: 4. Germline V gene sequence: CDR1 SGHRS, CDR2 YFSETQ. CDR3 in DNA: TGCGCCAGCAGCATTTTAGCGGGAGGCTACGAGCAGTACTTC. Amino acids: CASSILAGGYEQYF.

The DNA for the CDR3 is TGTGCCTGGAGTAGGCGGAGCGACGAGCAGTACTTC. Protein product: CAWSRRSDEQYF. This chain links TRBV30 with TRBJ2-7; D uncertain. Germline V lookup: CDR1 GTSNPN, CDR2 SVGIG (reference sequence). CDR3 length: 12 amino acids. The V end lost 2 bases, the J end lost 5 bases, and 10 bases lay between the germline ends. The variable domain in full, completed from reference TRBV30 and TRBJ2-7, reads SQTIHQWPATLVQPVGSPLSLECTVEGTSNPNLYWYRQAAGRGLQLLFYSVGIGQISSEVPQNLSASRPQDRQFILSSKKLLLSDSGFYLCAWSRRSDEQYFGPGTRLTVT.

The CDR3 region has the DNA TGTGCCACCGCTGGCGGGTGGAGCTCCTACGAGCAGTACTTC. Its translation: CATAGGWSSYEQYF. The chain links TRBV6-5 to TRBJ2-7; maybe TRBD2 (5 bases). CDR3 length: 14 residues. V lost 10 bases to trimming and J lost 0 bases, with 16 bases between them. CDR1 MNHEY and CDR2 SVGAGI come from the germline V gene.

This CDR3 is CASSSGQTSGSTGELFF. CDR3 DNA sequence: TGTGCCAGCAGCTCCGGTCAGACTAGCGGGTCCACCGGGGAGCTGTTTTTT. The chain couples TRBV7-2 to TRBJ2-2, with 10 bases matching TRBD2. The CDR3 is 17 residues long. Trimming cost V 4 bases and J 4 bases; bases outside gene matches: 9. The germline gives CDR1 SGHTA, CDR2 FQGNSA.

The chain has TRBV3-1 (or the pseudogene TRBV3-2) and TRBJ1-4; 9 nucleotides line up with TRBD1. Trimming removed 4 bases from V and 3 bases from J; junction bases left unmatched: 6. The CDR3 has 16 residues. CDR1 is LGHDT and CDR2 is YNNKEL in the germline V gene (reference sequence). The CDR3 bases are TGTGCCAGCAGCCGAGGGACAGGGTCGCCTAATGAAAAACTGTTTTTT. It is translated as CASSRGTGSPNEKLFF.

The genes are TRBV6-5 and TRBJ1-2; the D is unclear. V lost 8 bases and J 0 bases, leaving 13 bases between the germline ends. Germline V gene sequence: CDR1 MNHEY, CDR2 SVGAGI. This CDR3 comprises 14 residues. The CDR3 sequence: CASRSTPANYGYTF. The CDR3 region has the DNA TGTGCCAGCCGCTCCACACCCGCTAACTATGGCTACACCTTC.

The chain combines TRBV9 with TRBJ2-7; 10 positions agree with TRBD2. The V gene's germline CDR1 is SGDLS and CDR2 YYNGEE. This CDR3 contains 16 residues. After removal of 4 bases from V and 6 bases from J, the junction contained 13 bases not matched to a gene. CDR3 sequence reads: CASSPSPSSGSREQYF. The DNA for the CDR3 is TGTGCCAGCAGCCCCTCTCCCTCTAGCGGGAGTCGCGAGCAGTACTTC.

The V and J genes are TRBV4-1 and TRBJ1-2; D remains unclear. This CDR3 has 14 residues. V lost 1 base to trimming and J lost 2 bases, with 8 bases between them. The germline V gene has CDR1 MGHRA and CDR2 YSYEKL. The CDR3 DNA reads TGCGCCAGCAGCCAAGTTCGAGAGAACTATGGCTACACCTTC. This gives the protein CASSQVRENYGYTF.

The V gene is TRBV5-1, the J gene TRBJ2-1, with unresolved D. Trimming cost V 3 bases and J 0 bases, with 10 bases left between them. Germline CDR1 and CDR2: SGHRS and YFSETQ. CDR3 length: 15 residues. This CDR3 reads CASSYSRSSYNEQFF. In DNA form, the CDR3 reads TGCGCCAGCAGCTACTCTAGAAGCTCCTACAATGAGCAGTTCTTC.

This clone has a handful of counts. The V call is TRBV7-9, the J call TRBJ2-2; TRBD1 matches at 7 bases. This CDR3 has 16 residues. Germline V gene data show CDR1 as SEHNR and CDR2 as FQNEAQ (reference sequence). V lost 2 bases, J lost 2 bases, and 5 bases stayed unmatched. CDR3 in DNA: TGTGCCAGCAGCTTAAAGGGACAGTTAAACACCGGGGAGCTGTTTTTT. It encodes CASSLKGQLNTGELFF.

The chain has TRBV4-2 and TRBJ1-2, with no clear D. Germline loops: CDR1 LGHNA, CDR2 YNFKEQ. The V end lost 0 bases, the J end lost 4 bases, and 9 bases lay between the germline ends. The CDR3 loop spans 14 amino acids. In DNA form, the CDR3 reads TGTGCCAGCAGCCAAGAACTGGGGAGCTATGGCTACACCTTC. It is translated as CASSQELGSYGYTF.

This rearrangement joins TRBV19 to TRBJ1-1, with unresolved D. The CDR3 length is 13 residues. The V end was cut by 8 bases, the J end by 2 bases, with 12 bases between. Germline lookup yields CDR1 LNHDA and CDR2 SQIVND (reference sequence). DNA of the CDR3: TGTGCCAGTGGAAGAGAGGGCAACACTGAAGCTTTCTTT. Protein product: CASGREGNTEAFF.

V gene TRBV5-1 combines with J gene TRBJ2-7, with TRBD1 identical over 7 bases. The CDR3 is 15 amino acids. J was trimmed by 4 bases and V by 0 bases; bases with no gene match: 7. Germline-derived CDR1 and CDR2 are SGHRS and YFSETQ. The CDR3 protein is CASSLGGTDLYEQYF. The CDR3 nucleotides read TGCGCCAGCAGCTTGGGGGGGACAGACTTGTACGAGCAGTACTTC.

The chain's CDR3 is CASSLGQGDNQPQHF. As DNA, the CDR3 is TGTGCCAGCAGTTTAGGTCAGGGGGACAATCAGCCCCAGCATTTT. V gene TRBV27 combines with J gene TRBJ1-5, with 7 bases fitting TRBD1. V was clipped by 2 bases and J by 3 bases; unmatched bases: 4. This CDR3 contains 15 residues. Germline CDR1 is MNHEY and CDR2 is SMNVEV (reference sequence).